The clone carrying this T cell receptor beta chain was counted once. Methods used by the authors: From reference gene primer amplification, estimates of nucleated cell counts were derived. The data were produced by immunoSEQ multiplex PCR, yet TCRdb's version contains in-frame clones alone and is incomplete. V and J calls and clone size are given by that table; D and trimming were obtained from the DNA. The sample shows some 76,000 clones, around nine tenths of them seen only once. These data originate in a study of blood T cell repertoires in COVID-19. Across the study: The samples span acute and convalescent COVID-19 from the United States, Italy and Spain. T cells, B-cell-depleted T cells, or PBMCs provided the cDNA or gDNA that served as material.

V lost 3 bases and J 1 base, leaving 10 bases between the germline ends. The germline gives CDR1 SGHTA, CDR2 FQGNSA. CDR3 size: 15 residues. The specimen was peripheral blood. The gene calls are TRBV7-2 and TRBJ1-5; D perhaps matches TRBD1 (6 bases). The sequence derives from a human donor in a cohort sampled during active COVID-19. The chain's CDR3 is CASSLDGQSNQPQHF. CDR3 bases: TGTGCCAGCAGCTTGGATGGACAGAGCAATCAGCCCCAGCATTTT. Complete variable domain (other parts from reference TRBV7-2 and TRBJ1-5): GAGVSQSPSNKVTEKGKDVELRCDPISGHTALYWYRQSLGQGLEFLIYFQGNSAPDKSGLPSDRFSAERTGGSVSTLTIQRTQQEDSAVYLCASSLDGQSNQPQHFGDGTRLSIL.